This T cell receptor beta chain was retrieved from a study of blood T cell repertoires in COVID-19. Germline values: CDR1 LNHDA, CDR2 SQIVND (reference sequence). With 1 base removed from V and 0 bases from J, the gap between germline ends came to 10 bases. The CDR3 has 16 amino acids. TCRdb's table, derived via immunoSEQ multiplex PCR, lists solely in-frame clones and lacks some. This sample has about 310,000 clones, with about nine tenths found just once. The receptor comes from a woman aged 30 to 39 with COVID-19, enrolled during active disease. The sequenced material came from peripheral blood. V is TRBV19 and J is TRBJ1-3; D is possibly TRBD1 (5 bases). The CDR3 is CASSIAITGSGNTIYF. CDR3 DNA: TGTGCCAGTAGTATAGCGATCACAGGCTCTGGAAACACCATATATTTT.